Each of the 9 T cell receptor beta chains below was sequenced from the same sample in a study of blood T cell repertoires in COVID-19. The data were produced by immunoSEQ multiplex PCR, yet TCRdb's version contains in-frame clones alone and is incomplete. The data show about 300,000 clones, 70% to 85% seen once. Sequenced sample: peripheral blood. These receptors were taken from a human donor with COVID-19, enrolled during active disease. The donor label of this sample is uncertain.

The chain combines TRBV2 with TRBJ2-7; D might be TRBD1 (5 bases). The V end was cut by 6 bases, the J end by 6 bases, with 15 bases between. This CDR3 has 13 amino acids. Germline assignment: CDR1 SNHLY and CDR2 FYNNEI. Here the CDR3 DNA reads TGTGCCAGCAGGGAGACAGTACCCTCCGAGCAGTACTTC. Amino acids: CASRETVPSEQYF.

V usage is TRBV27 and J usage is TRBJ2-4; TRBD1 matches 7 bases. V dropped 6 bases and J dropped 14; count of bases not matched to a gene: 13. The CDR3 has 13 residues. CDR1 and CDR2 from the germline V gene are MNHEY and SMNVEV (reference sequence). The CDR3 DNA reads TGTGCCAGCAGCACGGACCGAGGGGGCGTGGAGTACTTC. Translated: CASSTDRGGVEYF.

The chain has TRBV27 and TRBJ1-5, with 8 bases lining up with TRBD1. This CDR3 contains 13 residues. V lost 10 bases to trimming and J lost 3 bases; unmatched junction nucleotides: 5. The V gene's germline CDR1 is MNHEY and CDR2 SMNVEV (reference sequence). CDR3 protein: CATGTGDNQPQHF. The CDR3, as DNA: TGTGCCACCGGGACAGGAGACAATCAGCCCCAGCATTTT.

In DNA, the CDR3 is TGTGCCAGCAGTTACTCGTACCCCCCGGTGGACACTGAAGCTTTCTTT. Its translation: CASSYSYPPVDTEAFF. The chain recombines TRBV6-5 with TRBJ1-1; D is ambiguous. V lost 0 bases and J 3 bases, leaving 14 bases between the germline ends. Per germline, CDR1 MNHEY and CDR2 SVGAGI. This CDR3 contains 16 residues.

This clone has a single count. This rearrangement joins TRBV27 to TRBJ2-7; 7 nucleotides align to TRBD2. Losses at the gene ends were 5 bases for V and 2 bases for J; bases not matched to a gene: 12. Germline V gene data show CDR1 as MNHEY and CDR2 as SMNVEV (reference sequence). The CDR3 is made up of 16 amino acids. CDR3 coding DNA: TGTGCCAGCAGTGGGCCGCGGGAGATAGGAACCTACGAGCAGTACTTC. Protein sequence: CASSGPREIGTYEQYF.

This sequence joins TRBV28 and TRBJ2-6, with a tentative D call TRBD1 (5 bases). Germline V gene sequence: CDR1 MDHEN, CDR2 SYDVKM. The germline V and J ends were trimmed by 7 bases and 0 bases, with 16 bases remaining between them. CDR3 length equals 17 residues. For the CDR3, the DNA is TGTGCCAGCACCCCAGGGATTAGGCCCTCTGGGGCCAACGTCCTGACTTTC. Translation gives CASTPGIRPSGANVLTF. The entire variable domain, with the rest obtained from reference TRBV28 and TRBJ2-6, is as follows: DVKVTQSSRYLVKRTGEKVFLECVQDMDHENMFWYRQDPGLGLRLIYFSYDVKMKEKGDIPEGYSVSREKKERFSLILESASTNQTSMYLCASTPGIRPSGANVLTFGAGSRLTVL.

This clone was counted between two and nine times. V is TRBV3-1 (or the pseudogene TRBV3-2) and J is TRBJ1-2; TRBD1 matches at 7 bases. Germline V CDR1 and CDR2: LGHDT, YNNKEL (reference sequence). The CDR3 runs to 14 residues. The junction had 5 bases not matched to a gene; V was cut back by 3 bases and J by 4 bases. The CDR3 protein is CASSHHDRVYGYTF. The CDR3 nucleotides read TGTGCCAGCAGCCATCACGACAGGGTCTATGGCTACACCTTC.

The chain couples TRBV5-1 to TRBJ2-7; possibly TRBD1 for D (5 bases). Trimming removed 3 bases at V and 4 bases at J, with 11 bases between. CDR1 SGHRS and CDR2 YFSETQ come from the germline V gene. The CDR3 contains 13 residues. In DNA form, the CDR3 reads TGCGCCAGCAGCTCAGGGCCCGGTTACGAGCAGTACTTC. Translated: CASSSGPGYEQYF.

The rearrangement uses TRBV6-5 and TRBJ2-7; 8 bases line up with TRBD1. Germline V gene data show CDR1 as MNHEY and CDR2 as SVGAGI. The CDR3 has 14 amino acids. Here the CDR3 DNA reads TGTGCAAGTAGCGCCGACAGGGGCTCCTACGAGCAGTACTTC. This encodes CASSADRGSYEQYF.